What follows are 9 T cell receptor beta chains derived from one specimen sequenced in a study of read filtering for tumor transcriptome and immune sequencing. The library was built from around 400 ng RNA with molecular barcoded adaptors for alpha/delta and beta/gamma chains. Via MiXCR, TCRdb re-called the reads, giving one row per CDR3 protein. The table shows under 80,000 distinct CDR3 sequences, with roughly 18% occurring only once. The sequenced material came from a population of CD138-negative cells sorted from bone marrow. These receptors came from a donor aged 40 or over with multiple myeloma.

The J gene is TRBJ2-6, the V gene TRBV11-2, with D maybe TRBD1 (5 bases). Germline values: CDR1 SGHAT, CDR2 FQNNGV. V lost 2 bases and J 1 base, leaving 18 bases between the germline ends. The CDR3 loop spans 19 amino acids. The CDR3 loop is CASSLILARRGSGANVLTF. CDR3 DNA sequence: TGTGCCAGCAGCTTAATTCTGGCGAGAAGGGGATCTGGGGCCAACGTCCTGACTTTC.

The sample holds many counts of this clonotype. The chain has TRBV7-9 and TRBJ2-2; maybe TRBD1 (6 bases). The germline CDR1 and CDR2 sequences are SEHNR and FQNEAQ (reference sequence). Trimming cost V 2 bases and J 3 bases, with 10 bases left between them. This CDR3 spans 15 amino acids. CDR3 DNA sequence: TGTGCCAGCAGCTTACTGGACAGATACACCGGGGAGCTGTTTTTT. Translated: CASSLLDRYTGELFF.

This clonotype showed up many times. This rearrangement joins TRBV5-1 to TRBJ2-1, with TRBD2 identical over 7 bases. Trimming cost V 4 bases and J 7 bases; bases outside gene matches: 8. This CDR3 spans 14 amino acids. Germline V gene sequence: CDR1 SGHRS, CDR2 YFSETQ. CDR3 residues: CASSRDYGTNEQFF. In nucleotides, the CDR3 is TGCGCCAGCAGCCGGGACTACGGGACTAATGAGCAGTTCTTC.

V usage is TRBV9 and J usage is TRBJ2-1; D gene ambiguous. Trimming left V 2 bases short and J 0 bases short, with 9 bases between. Germline assignment: CDR1 SGDLS and CDR2 YYNGEE. The CDR3 extends over 15 amino acids. CDR3 DNA sequence: TGTGCCAGCAGCGTGTCGGCGGACTCCTACAATGAGCAGTTCTTC. Translating it yields CASSVSADSYNEQFF.

This clonotype has a handful of counts. The chain recombines TRBV10-3 with TRBJ1-1, with TRBD1 matching 7 bases. The V and J ends lost 5 bases and 1 base, in that order; junction bases with no gene match: 1. CDR1 and CDR2 from the germline V gene are ENHRY and SYGVKD. The length of the CDR3 is 13 residues. CDR3 residues: CAISNRGNTEAFF. CDR3 sequence (DNA): TGTGCCATCAGTAACAGGGGGAACACTGAAGCTTTCTTT.

Many counts were recorded for this clonotype. This chain connects TRBV5-1 to TRBJ2-2, with TRBD2 matching over 8 bases. CDR1 and CDR2 from the germline V gene are SGHRS and YFSETQ. J gave up 6 bases and V 4 bases, and 11 bases lay outside the gene matches. CDR3 length equals 16 residues. CDR3: CASSPGGTIKAGELFF. CDR3 DNA sequence: TGCGCCAGCAGCCCGGGGGGGACTATCAAGGCCGGGGAGCTGTTTTTT.

About this clonotype: It may be a read error: a sequence one base away is much more abundant. The chain has TRBV30 and TRBJ2-2, with 11 bases that match TRBD2. CDR3 length: 18 amino acids. Germline loops: CDR1 GTSNPN, CDR2 SVGIG (reference sequence). The CDR3 DNA sequence: TGTGCCTGGAGTGTACGAACTAGCGGGAGTAGGAACACCAGGGAGCTGTTTTTT. This translates into CAWSVRTSGSRNTRELFF.

This clonotype was seen many times. The chain links TRBV29-1 to TRBJ2-5; the D is unclear. CDR3 length: 14 residues. From germline, CDR1 is SQVTM and CDR2 ANQGSEA. Trimming removed 0 bases at V and 5 bases at J, with 13 bases between. This CDR3 is CSVEDRVYGETQYF. Written as DNA, the CDR3 is TGCAGCGTTGAAGACAGAGTGTATGGCGAGACCCAGTACTTC.

Details on this clonotype: Possible read error: a much larger clone is one base away. This rearrangement joins TRBV5-1 to TRBJ2-7, with 7 bases that match TRBD1. The germline V gene has CDR1 SGHRS and CDR2 YFSETQ. The CDR3 extends over 16 amino acids. CDR3 in amino acids: CTSTQDRVVGVREQYF. CDR3 DNA: TGCACCAGCACCCAAGACAGGGTCGTGGGGGTTCGCGAGCAGTACTTC.